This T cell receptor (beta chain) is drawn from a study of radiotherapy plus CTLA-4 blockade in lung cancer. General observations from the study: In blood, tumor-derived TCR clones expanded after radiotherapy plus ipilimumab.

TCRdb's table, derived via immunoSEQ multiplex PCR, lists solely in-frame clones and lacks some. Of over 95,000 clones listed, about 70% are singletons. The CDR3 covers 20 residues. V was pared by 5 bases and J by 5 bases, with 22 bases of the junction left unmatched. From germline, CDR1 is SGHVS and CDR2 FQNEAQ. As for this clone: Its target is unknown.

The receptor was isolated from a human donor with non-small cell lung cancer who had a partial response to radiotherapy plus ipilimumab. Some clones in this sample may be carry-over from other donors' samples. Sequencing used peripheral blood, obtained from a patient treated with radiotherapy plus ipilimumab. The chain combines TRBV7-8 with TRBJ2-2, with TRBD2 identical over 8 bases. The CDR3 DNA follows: TGTGCCAGCAGCATCGCTAGGAGTAGCGGGATCGCTCCGGGGACCGGGGAGCTGTTTTTT. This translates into CASSIARSSGIAPGTGELFF.